This T cell receptor beta chain was retrieved from a study of T cells in Graves' hyperthyroidism and ophthalmopathy (dated by TCRdb to the late 2010s). For the wider study: Peripheral blood samples were taken at the time of initial diagnosis, prior to any treatment. To identify distinguishing TCR V-J signatures, a discovery cohort of some 100 patients was used, comprising 40 to 45 with Graves' ophthalmopathy and 55 to 65 with stable Graves' hyperthyroidism. An independent validation cohort of about 20 hyperthyroidism patients and 17 patients who later progressed to ophthalmopathy tested prospective prediction of ophthalmopathy. The approximately 90 discovery patients were divided at random into training and test sets in a 7:3 ratio. In about 6 Graves' hyperthyroidism patients, the study also compared T-cell repertoires from thyroid tissue with T-cell repertoires from blood. After sampling, hyperthyroidism patients received methimazole starting at 30 mg daily, and ophthalmopathy patients received high-dose intravenous methylprednisolone. TCR Vbeta CDR3 sequencing of 130 to 150 peripheral blood samples (approximately 44 ophthalmopathy, about 74 hyperthyroidism and around 17 progressor patients) is reported in the paper.

The TCR beta CDR3 regions were amplified from RNA transcripts. For the first round of RT-PCR on the TCR CDR3, the HTBI primer set was used together with the Qiagen OneStep RT-PCR kit. Libraries were constructed in a second round of multiplex PCR, after which size selection and purification were carried out. Paired-end sequencing of the libraries was performed with 100 bp reads on an Illumina HiSeq2000. The paper's processing steps were these. SOAPnuke was used to process the raw data, with reads discarded if the reads contained adapters or uncalled bases, had a mean Phred below 15, or lacked an exact constant-primer or identifier match. High-quality paired reads were merged using COPE v1.2.5, and each unique nucleotide sequence was defined as a clonotype. Clonotypes were aligned to IMGT TRBV, TRBD and TRBJ reference segments using MiTCR v1.1. The analysis included only V-J combinations with a frequency above 0.0001, which together covered approximately 99% of the repertoires. The TCS score was defined as F50 (clonal expansion) divided by E x V (chaos), with BLOSUM62-based TCRdist calculated between CDR3 peptides within each V-J. Welch's t-statistics and random forest reduced 500 to 650 V-J features to 13, which were used in a naive Bayes classifier (R e1071). TCRdb handled the public reads itself, with Q25 trimming in fastp and clone calling in MiXCR, and kept productive beta chains. Rows matching on CDR3 protein sequence are summarized as one entry with the most common DNA and genes. V and J calls and clone size were set by TCRdb, not the authors. The table for this sample lists about 600,000 distinct CDR3 sequences; roughly 15% of them were counted only once. About an eighth of the sample belongs to the ten largest clones.

Overall study results and their limits: A model built on a 13 V-J signature distinguished ophthalmopathy from stable hyperthyroidism, reaching roughly 88% sensitivity and 81% to 83% specificity in cross-validation and 80%/75% in testing. Most expanded thyroid clonotypes (frequency above 0.001) were also detected in blood, suggesting blood repertoires may reflect thyroid immune responses. In validation, the model predicted progression to ophthalmopathy with 55% to 71% sensitivity and over 72% specificity, a median of about 6 months before onset. Sample size was not statistically predetermined, and investigators were not blinded to group allocation.

Moderately to severely active disease, a Clinical Activity Score of at least 3, a NOSPECS grade of at least 4, and a duration under 3 months were present in ophthalmopathy patients. Any patient with an uncontrolled infection, another autoimmune disease, pregnancy or lactation was excluded. Clinical symptoms, serum thyroxine and TRAb, thyroid ultrasound, and orbital computed tomography formed the basis for the diagnoses. PBMCs were isolated from 10 ml of fresh peripheral blood by Ficoll-Paque density gradient centrifugation. Total RNA was extracted with Trizol reagent, and quality was checked on an Agilent 2100 Bioanalyzer. The cysteine opens and the phenylalanine closes a CDR3 of 16 amino acids. The kept DNA is CDR3 alone, 48 bases in frame from the first base. The germline V gene (reference sequence) sets CDR1 to DFQATT and CDR2 to SNEGSKA. Unmatched junction bases come to 7, with V trimmed by 0 bases and J by 1 base.

This clonotype was recorded at least ten times. Its cognate antigen has yet to be identified. No base quality values were provided; no much bigger clone lies one nucleotide off. Sequenced material: blood. The chain employs TRBV20-1 and TRBJ2-3; 7 central bases correspond to TRBD1. This sequence originates from a woman in her forties or fifties with Graves' ophthalmopathy. The DNA sequence reads TGCAGTGCTAGAGATGCCCCCGGGACAGGCACAGATACGCAGTATTTT. Its amino acids are CSARDAPGTGTDTQYF.